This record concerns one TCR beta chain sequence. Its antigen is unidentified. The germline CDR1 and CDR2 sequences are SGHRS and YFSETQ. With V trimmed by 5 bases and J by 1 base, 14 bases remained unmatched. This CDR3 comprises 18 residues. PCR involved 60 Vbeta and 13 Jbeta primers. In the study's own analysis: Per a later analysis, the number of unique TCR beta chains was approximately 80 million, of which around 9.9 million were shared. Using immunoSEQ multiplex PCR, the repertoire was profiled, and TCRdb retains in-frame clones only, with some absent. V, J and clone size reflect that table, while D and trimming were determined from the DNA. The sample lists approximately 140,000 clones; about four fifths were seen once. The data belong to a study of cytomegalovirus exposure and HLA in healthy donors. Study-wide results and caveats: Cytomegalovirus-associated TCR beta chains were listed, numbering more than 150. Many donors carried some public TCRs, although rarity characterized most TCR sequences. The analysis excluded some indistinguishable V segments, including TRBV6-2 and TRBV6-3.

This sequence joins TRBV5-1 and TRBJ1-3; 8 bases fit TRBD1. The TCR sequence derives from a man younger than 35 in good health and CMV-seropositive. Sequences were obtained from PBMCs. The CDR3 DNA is TGCGCCAGCAGATCAGGGGGCGCGGGCCCAAAATCTGGAAACACCATATATTTT. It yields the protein CASRSGGAGPKSGNTIYF.